Listed below are T cell receptor beta chains from one sample, sequenced in a study of CD8+ T cells in alopecia areata. The table came from immunoSEQ multiplex PCR; TCRdb's copy has only in-frame clones and leaves some out. This table holds about 200,000 clones, roughly two fifths found once. The source was CD4+ T cells sorted from blood, collected between weeks 30 and 35, from a patient treated with tofacitinib. Receptors were obtained from a human donor with alopecia areata. Each CDR3 is given with its conserved first and last residue. Fields, in order: clone size, J gene, V gene, D gene, CDR3 protein, CDR3 DNA. The D gene is left open where the match is weak. Clone sizes are given selectively: once, few, many, or a class where the clone is expanded.

abundance: few
j_gene: TRBJ2-7
v_gene: TRBV7-9
d_gene: NA
CDR3aa: CASSLRRYEQYF
CDR3nt: TGTGCCAGCAGCTTAAGACGCTACGAGCAGTACTTC

abundance: once
j_gene: TRBJ1-5
v_gene: TRBV15
d_gene: NA
CDR3aa: CATSRGAGSGFSNQPQHF
CDR3nt: TGTGCCACCAGCAGAGGGGCAGGCTCCGGTTTTAGCAATCAGCCCCAGCATTTT

abundance: NA
j_gene: TRBJ1-6
v_gene: TRBV9
d_gene: TRBD1
CDR3aa: CASSPRTGGNSPLHF
CDR3nt: TGTGCCAGCAGCCCCCGGACAGGGGGAAATTCACCCCTCCACTTT

abundance: NA
j_gene: TRBJ1-2
v_gene: TRBV27
d_gene: NA
CDR3aa: CASSLSMVARGKVAGYTF
CDR3nt: TGTGCCAGCAGTTTATCGATGGTGGCCCGCGGGAAAGTGGCTGGCTACACCTTC

abundance: NA
j_gene: TRBJ2-3
v_gene: TRBV7-9
d_gene: TRBD2
CDR3aa: CASSSGTNLYSTDTQYF
CDR3nt: TGTGCCAGCAGCTCTGGGACTAACCTATATAGCACAGATACGCAGTATTTT

abundance: NA
j_gene: TRBJ2-5
v_gene: TRBV18
d_gene: NA
CDR3aa: CASSRSQETQYF
CDR3nt: TGTGCCAGCTCACGGTCCCAGGAGACCCAGTACTTC

abundance: NA
j_gene: TRBJ1-5
v_gene: TRBV6-5
d_gene: NA
CDR3aa: CARGRDESNQPQHF
CDR3nt: TGTGCCAGGGGCAGGGATGAGAGCAATCAGCCCCAGCATTTT

abundance: NA
j_gene: TRBJ2-5
v_gene: TRBV30
d_gene: NA
CDR3aa: CAWSVSRLQETQYF
CDR3nt: TGTGCCTGGAGTGTAAGCCGGTTACAAGAGACCCAGTACTTC

abundance: NA
j_gene: TRBJ1-1
v_gene: TRBV29-1
d_gene: TRBD1
CDR3aa: CSVPTQGAMNTEAFF
CDR3nt: TGCAGCGTACCTACACAGGGGGCCATGAACACTGAAGCTTTCTTT

abundance: NA
j_gene: TRBJ2-1
v_gene: TRBV9
d_gene: TRBD2
CDR3aa: CASSSGTSGGTYNEQFF
CDR3nt: TGTGCCAGCAGCAGCGGGACTAGCGGGGGTACCTACAATGAGCAGTTCTTC

abundance: few
j_gene: TRBJ1-1
v_gene: TRBV7-9
d_gene: TRBD1
CDR3aa: CASSRDSYTEAFF
CDR3nt: TGTGCCAGCAGCCGGGACAGCTACACTGAAGCTTTCTTT

abundance: NA
j_gene: TRBJ2-3
v_gene: TRBV27
d_gene: NA
CDR3aa: CASSLWGLVSTDTQYF
CDR3nt: TGTGCCAGCAGTTTATGGGGGCTGGTAAGCACAGATACGCAGTATTTT

abundance: NA
j_gene: TRBJ2-3
v_gene: TRBV5-1
d_gene: TRBD1
CDR3aa: CASSLQDRDTDTQYF
CDR3nt: TGCGCCAGCAGCCTGCAGGACAGGGACACAGATACGCAGTATTTT

abundance: once
j_gene: TRBJ1-6
v_gene: TRBV25-1
d_gene: TRBD1
CDR3aa: CASSAQGFMAPLHF
CDR3nt: TGTGCCAGCAGTGCACAGGGGTTTATGGCACCCCTCCACTTT

abundance: few
j_gene: TRBJ1-1
v_gene: TRBV10-3
d_gene: NA
CDR3aa: CAINIGGMNTEAFF
CDR3nt: TGTGCCATCAATATCGGGGGAATGAACACTGAAGCTTTCTTT

abundance: NA
j_gene: TRBJ2-1
v_gene: TRBV9
d_gene: NA
CDR3aa: CASSVGGQGGNEQFF
CDR3nt: TGTGCCAGCAGCGTAGGAGGTCAGGGCGGCAATGAGCAGTTCTTC

abundance: few
j_gene: TRBJ2-1
v_gene: TRBV10-3
d_gene: TRBD2
CDR3aa: CAISERLAGFNEQFF
CDR3nt: TGTGCCATCAGTGAGAGGCTAGCGGGATTTAATGAGCAGTTCTTC

abundance: few
j_gene: TRBJ2-1
v_gene: TRBV30
d_gene: NA
CDR3aa: CAWSAHRNEQFF
CDR3nt: TGTGCCTGGAGTGCACACAGAAATGAGCAGTTCTTC

abundance: NA
j_gene: TRBJ1-1
v_gene: TRBV18
d_gene: NA
CDR3aa: CASSTGLGGDTEAFF
CDR3nt: TGTGCCAGCTCAACGGGCCTAGGGGGTGACACTGAAGCTTTCTTT

abundance: few
j_gene: TRBJ1-5
v_gene: TRBV6-6
d_gene: NA
CDR3aa: CASSYSPRNSNQPQHF
CDR3nt: TGTGCCAGCAGTTACTCGCCAAGGAATAGCAATCAGCCCCAGCATTTT

abundance: NA
j_gene: TRBJ1-1
v_gene: TRBV29-1
d_gene: NA
CDR3aa: CSVEPRGLDTEAFF
CDR3nt: TGCAGCGTTGAACCCAGGGGCTTAGACACTGAAGCTTTCTTT

abundance: few
j_gene: TRBJ1-3
v_gene: TRBV27
d_gene: TRBD1
CDR3aa: CASRRTGDSGNTIYF
CDR3nt: TGTGCCAGCAGGCGGACAGGGGACTCTGGAAACACCATATATTTT

abundance: few
j_gene: TRBJ1-1
v_gene: TRBV7-6
d_gene: NA
CDR3aa: CASSLVGGANTEAFF
CDR3nt: TGTGCCAGCAGCTTAGTAGGGGGTGCGAACACTGAAGCTTTCTTT

abundance: few
j_gene: TRBJ2-7
v_gene: TRBV6-1
d_gene: NA
CDR3aa: CASSEGPGPYEQYF
CDR3nt: TGTGCCAGCAGTGAAGGCCCCGGGCCCTACGAGCAGTACTTC

abundance: NA
j_gene: TRBJ1-2
v_gene: TRBV18
d_gene: NA
CDR3aa: CASSPTGHRANYGYTF
CDR3nt: TGTGCCAGCTCACCGACTGGTCACAGAGCTAACTATGGCTACACCTTC

abundance: few
j_gene: TRBJ1-4
v_gene: TRBV6-5
d_gene: NA
CDR3aa: CASSYSRARQKLFF
CDR3nt: TGTGCCAGCAGTTACTCCCGGGCTCGCCAAAAACTGTTTTTT

abundance: few
j_gene: TRBJ2-4
v_gene: TRBV30
d_gene: NA
CDR3aa: CAWSEGLAKNIQYF
CDR3nt: TGTGCCTGGAGCGAGGGGCTAGCCAAAAACATTCAGTACTTC

abundance: NA
j_gene: TRBJ2-5
v_gene: TRBV7-8
d_gene: NA
CDR3aa: CASSSNGVFDPETQYF
CDR3nt: TGTGCCAGCAGCTCGAACGGGGTTTTTGATCCCGAGACCCAGTACTTC

abundance: NA
j_gene: TRBJ1-1
v_gene: TRBV6-5
d_gene: NA
CDR3aa: CASIGVTEAFF
CDR3nt: TGTGCCAGCATTGGTGTCACTGAAGCTTTCTTT

abundance: once
j_gene: TRBJ1-2
v_gene: TRBV6-5
d_gene: TRBD1
CDR3aa: CASSSPWTGTNYGYTF
CDR3nt: TGTGCCAGCAGTTCCCCCTGGACAGGGACCAACTATGGCTACACCTTC

abundance: NA
j_gene: TRBJ2-3
v_gene: TRBV13
d_gene: NA
CDR3aa: CASSSRLSWSTDTQYF
CDR3nt: TGTGCCAGCAGCTCCCGACTGTCGTGGAGCACAGATACGCAGTATTTT

abundance: NA
j_gene: TRBJ1-5
v_gene: TRBV18
d_gene: TRBD1
CDR3aa: CASSLGQGNQPQHF
CDR3nt: TGTGCCAGCTCGCTAGGACAGGGTAATCAGCCCCAGCATTTT

abundance: NA
j_gene: TRBJ2-5
v_gene: TRBV6-5
d_gene: NA
CDR3aa: CASSYSGSQETQYF
CDR3nt: TGTGCCAGCAGTTACTCTGGGAGTCAAGAGACCCAGTACTTC

abundance: few
j_gene: TRBJ2-7
v_gene: TRBV2
d_gene: TRBD1
CDR3aa: CATRRAVGQGRYEQYF
CDR3nt: TGTGCCACCCGGAGGGCGGTGGGACAGGGGCGCTACGAGCAGTACTTC

abundance: NA
j_gene: TRBJ2-7
v_gene: TRBV30
d_gene: NA
CDR3aa: CAWTGANEQYF
CDR3nt: TGTGCCTGGACAGGGGCGAACGAGCAGTACTTC

abundance: few
j_gene: TRBJ1-1
v_gene: TRBV19
d_gene: TRBD1
CDR3aa: CAITTGGGTEAFF
CDR3nt: TGTGCCATTACGACAGGGGGCGGCACTGAAGCTTTCTTT

abundance: NA
j_gene: TRBJ1-5
v_gene: TRBV30
d_gene: NA
CDR3aa: CAWSGTPGGNQPQHF
CDR3nt: TGTGCCTGGAGTGGCACCCCAGGGGGCAATCAGCCCCAGCATTTT

abundance: NA
j_gene: TRBJ1-2
v_gene: TRBV6-5
d_gene: NA
CDR3aa: CASSATGGLGYGYTF
CDR3nt: TGTGCCAGCAGTGCAACAGGCGGATTAGGATATGGCTACACCTTC

abundance: NA
j_gene: TRBJ2-5
v_gene: TRBV4-1
d_gene: NA
CDR3aa: CASSQGVGAGEETQYF
CDR3nt: TGCGCCAGCAGCCAAGGAGTCGGCGCAGGGGAAGAGACCCAGTACTTC

abundance: few
j_gene: TRBJ2-3
v_gene: TRBV29-1
d_gene: TRBD2
CDR3aa: CSVGTSGTDTQYF
CDR3nt: TGCAGCGTCGGGACTAGCGGCACAGATACGCAGTATTTT

abundance: NA
j_gene: TRBJ1-1
v_gene: TRBV27
d_gene: NA
CDR3aa: CASRPTEGWNTEAFF
CDR3nt: TGTGCCAGCAGACCAACGGAGGGGTGGAACACTGAAGCTTTCTTT

abundance: NA
j_gene: TRBJ2-7
v_gene: TRBV6-6
d_gene: NA
CDR3aa: CASSALQGSEQYF
CDR3nt: TGTGCCAGCAGTGCCCTTCAAGGGAGCGAGCAGTACTTC

abundance: NA
j_gene: TRBJ1-1
v_gene: TRBV5-4
d_gene: NA
CDR3aa: CASSFQPNTEAFF
CDR3nt: TGTGCCAGCAGCTTCCAACCGAACACTGAAGCTTTCTTT

abundance: NA
j_gene: TRBJ2-4
v_gene: TRBV15
d_gene: NA
CDR3aa: CATSKTRGLAKNIQYF
CDR3nt: TGTGCCACCAGCAAGACACGGGGCCTAGCCAAAAACATTCAGTACTTC

abundance: many
j_gene: TRBJ1-6
v_gene: TRBV7-3
d_gene: NA
CDR3aa: CASSLGLRSGSPLHF
CDR3nt: TGTGCCAGCAGCTTAGGGCTGAGGTCAGGGTCACCCCTCCACTTT

abundance: NA
j_gene: TRBJ2-4
v_gene: TRBV2
d_gene: NA
CDR3aa: CASSSGNIQYF
CDR3nt: TGTGCCAGCAGTTCGGGGAATATTCAGTACTTC

abundance: few
j_gene: TRBJ1-1
v_gene: TRBV29-1
d_gene: NA
CDR3aa: CSVRGLVNTEAFF
CDR3nt: TGCAGCGTCCGGGGGCTTGTGAACACTGAAGCTTTCTTT

abundance: NA
j_gene: TRBJ2-1
v_gene: TRBV5-1
d_gene: NA
CDR3aa: CASSLADLGYNEQFF
CDR3nt: TGCGCCAGCAGCTTGGCGGACCTAGGCTACAATGAGCAGTTCTTC

abundance: NA
j_gene: TRBJ1-2
v_gene: TRBV27
d_gene: NA
CDR3aa: CASRYRETYGYTF
CDR3nt: TGTGCCAGCAGATACAGGGAAACCTATGGCTACACCTTC

abundance: NA
j_gene: TRBJ2-1
v_gene: TRBV18
d_gene: TRBD2
CDR3aa: CASSPPGTSGGNEQFF
CDR3nt: TGTGCCAGCTCACCCCCAGGGACTAGCGGGGGTAATGAGCAGTTCTTC

abundance: NA
j_gene: TRBJ1-4
v_gene: TRBV5-1
d_gene: NA
CDR3aa: CASSLRGNEKLFF
CDR3nt: TGCGCCAGCAGCTTGAGGGGTAATGAAAAACTGTTTTTT

abundance: NA
j_gene: TRBJ1-5
v_gene: TRBV6-1
d_gene: NA
CDR3aa: CASMGYNQPQHF
CDR3nt: TGTGCCAGCATGGGATACAATCAGCCCCAGCATTTT

abundance: NA
j_gene: TRBJ2-5
v_gene: TRBV29-1
d_gene: TRBD2
CDR3aa: CSATSGPQETQYF
CDR3nt: TGCAGCGCGACTAGCGGCCCTCAAGAGACCCAGTACTTC

abundance: once
j_gene: TRBJ2-5
v_gene: TRBV6-1
d_gene: NA
CDR3aa: CASSVQETQYF
CDR3nt: TGTGCCAGTTCGGTCCAAGAGACCCAGTACTTC

abundance: NA
j_gene: TRBJ2-7
v_gene: TRBV12-5
d_gene: NA
CDR3aa: CASGLFPGNYEQYF
CDR3nt: TGTGCTAGTGGTTTATTTCCGGGCAACTACGAGCAGTACTTC

abundance: few
j_gene: TRBJ2-2
v_gene: TRBV4-1
d_gene: NA
CDR3aa: CASSQADRTGNTGELFF
CDR3nt: TGCGCCAGCAGCCAAGCCGATCGGACGGGGAACACCGGGGAGCTGTTTTTT

abundance: NA
j_gene: TRBJ1-5
v_gene: TRBV6-5
d_gene: NA
CDR3aa: CASYPSGASNQPQHF
CDR3nt: TGTGCCAGCTACCCCTCGGGGGCTAGCAATCAGCCCCAGCATTTT

abundance: NA
j_gene: TRBJ2-7
v_gene: TRBV18
d_gene: NA
CDR3aa: CASSPVRRASYEQYF
CDR3nt: TGTGCCAGCTCACCAGTTCGCAGGGCCTCCTACGAGCAGTACTTC